The next 24 T cell receptor beta chains were all read from a single sample in a study of blood T cell repertoires in COVID-19. Measured with immunoSEQ multiplex PCR; TCRdb has only the in-frame clones, and not every one. The sample contains around 150,000 clones, about three quarters of which appear only once. What was sequenced was peripheral blood. Receptors were obtained from a man aged 45-60 years with acute or convalescent COVID-19.

The chain links TRBV6-5 to TRBJ1-6; the D gene is possibly TRBD1 (5 bases). The germline V and J ends were trimmed by 0 bases and 11 bases, with 14 bases remaining between them. CDR3 length: 15 residues. Looked up from germline, CDR1 is MNHEY and CDR2 is SVGAGI. CDR3 sequence: CASSYSPAGNAPLHF. For the CDR3, the DNA is TGTGCCAGCAGTTACTCTCCGGCAGGGAACGCACCCCTCCACTTT.

The chain combines TRBV10-3 with TRBJ2-4; maybe TRBD1 (6 bases). Trimming took 7 bases from V and 8 from J, leaving 18 bases between them. Germline lookup yields CDR1 ENHRY and CDR2 SYGVKD. The CDR3 is 14 amino acids. The chain's CDR3 is CAIKRDRTGDIQYF. In DNA, the CDR3 is TGTGCCATCAAACGAGACAGGACCGGGGACATTCAGTACTTC.

Only a few counts were recorded for this clone. The chain is built from TRBV3-1 (or the pseudogene TRBV3-2) and TRBJ2-7; 8 positions agree with TRBD1. V was clipped by 4 bases and J by 11 bases; unmatched bases: 7. Germline V CDR1 and CDR2: LGHDT, YNNKEL (reference sequence). The CDR3 length is 12 residues. The CDR3 region has the DNA TGTGCCAGCAGCCGGGGAGACAGGGGAAAGTACTTC. Translating it yields CASSRGDRGKYF.

There are many counts of this clone. The chain has TRBV24-1 and TRBJ1-2, with 7 nucleotides matching TRBD1. Looked up from germline, CDR1 is KGHDR and CDR2 is SFDVKD. The junction had 9 bases not matched to a gene; V was cut back by 3 bases and J by 9 bases. The CDR3 runs to 14 residues. CDR3 DNA sequence: TGTGCCACCAGTGATCCTCGAACAGGGGATCGCTACACCTTC. This encodes CATSDPRTGDRYTF.

This chain connects TRBV7-9 to TRBJ2-5; 14 nucleotides align to TRBD2. Germline values: CDR1 SEHNR, CDR2 FQNEAQ (reference sequence). This CDR3 contains 16 residues. With 5 bases clipped from V and 3 bases from J, the junction kept 5 bases outside the gene matches. The CDR3 region is CASSRTSGGKKETQYF. CDR3 sequence (DNA): TGTGCCAGCAGCCGGACTAGCGGGGGGAAAAAAGAGACCCAGTACTTC.

The chain employs TRBV9 and TRBJ2-6; possible D gene TRBD2, 5 bases. The CDR3 covers 15 residues. CDR1 and CDR2 from the germline V gene are SGDLS and YYNGEE. With 3 bases removed from V and 0 bases from J, the gap between germline ends came to 7 bases. CDR3 in DNA: TGTGCCAGCAGCGCCCGGGGCTCTGGGGCCAACGTCCTGACTTTC. Translating gives CASSARGSGANVLTF.

This clone occurred once. The chain couples TRBV29-1 to TRBJ2-3, with D possibly TRBD2 on 5 matching bases. V was pared by 6 bases and J by 2 bases, with 12 bases between. The germline V gene encodes CDR1 SQVTM and CDR2 ANQGSEA. The CDR3 spans 13 residues. The CDR3: CSVQRLLTDTQYF. CDR3 DNA: TGCAGCGTACAGCGACTACTCACAGATACGCAGTATTTT.

This chain links TRBV18 with TRBJ2-5, with D unresolved. With 3 bases removed from V and 4 bases from J, the gap between germline ends came to 9 bases. The CDR3 totals 13 residues. The germline V gene has CDR1 KGHSH and CDR2 LQKENI. The CDR3 nucleotides are TGTGCCAGCTCACCTCAGGTGGGAGAGACCCAGTACTTC. As protein: CASSPQVGETQYF.

The chain is built from TRBV9 and TRBJ2-3, with D possibly TRBD2 on 5 matching bases. The CDR3 sequence is 16 residues long. The V end lost 0 bases, the J end lost 0 bases, and 11 bases lay between the germline ends. Germline V gene sequence: CDR1 SGDLS, CDR2 YYNGEE. The DNA for the CDR3 is TGTGCCAGCAGCGTAGGAGGGAATCCTAGCACAGATACGCAGTATTTT. Translated, it gives CASSVGGNPSTDTQYF.

The chain has TRBV3-1 (or the pseudogene TRBV3-2) and TRBJ2-1; 8 nucleotides match TRBD1. The length of the CDR3 is 14 residues. V gave up 1 base and J gave up 6 bases; unmatched junction bases: 2. Germline V lookup: CDR1 LGHDT, CDR2 YNNKEL (reference sequence). This CDR3 is CASSQGQGSNEQFF. The CDR3 nucleotides are TGTGCCAGCAGCCAAGGACAGGGGAGCAATGAGCAGTTCTTC.

The gene calls are TRBV6-4 and TRBJ2-7; TRBD1 agrees at 9 bases. The ends lost 4 bases at V and 2 bases at J; junction bases unmatched: 3. Germline CDR1 reads MRHNA; CDR2 reads SNTAGT. The CDR3 sequence is 14 residues long. The CDR3 DNA reads TGTGCCAGCAGTGTGGACAGGGGCCCCTACGAGCAGTACTTC. This sequence encodes CASSVDRGPYEQYF.

The gene calls are TRBV9 and TRBJ2-3; a weak D match, TRBD1 (6 bases). The CDR3 length is 13 residues. The germline gives CDR1 SGDLS, CDR2 YYNGEE. V lost 4 bases to trimming and J lost 5 bases, with 11 bases between them. CDR3 in DNA: TGTGCCAGCAGCCCCGGACAGAAAGATACGCAGTATTTT. Residues: CASSPGQKDTQYF.

This clone was recorded a few times. V usage is TRBV25-1 and J usage is TRBJ1-1; D perhaps matches TRBD1 (5 bases). The CDR3 sequence is 12 residues long. V gave up 11 bases and J gave up 1 base, with 11 bases separating them. Germline V CDR1 and CDR2: MGHDK, SYGVNS. In DNA form, the CDR3 reads TGTGCCGCCACAGGCCAGAACACTGAAGCTTTCTTT. Protein product: CAATGQNTEAFF. Full variable domain (outside the CDR3, taken from reference TRBV25-1 and TRBJ1-1): EADIYQTPRYLVIGTGKKITLECSQTMGHDKMYWYQQDPGMELHLIHYSYGVNSTEKGDLSSESTVSRIRTEHFPLTLESARPSHTSQYLCAATGQNTEAFFGQGTRLTVV.

This clone showed up just once. V usage is TRBV5-4 and J usage is TRBJ1-6; D is unclear. The CDR3 is 15 residues long. From germline, CDR1 is SGHNT and CDR2 YYREEE (reference sequence). The V end lost 0 bases, the J end lost 3 bases, and 7 bases lay between the germline ends. CDR3 in amino acids: CASSLASYYNSPLHF. The CDR3 nucleotides are TGTGCCAGCAGCTTGGCGTCCTACTATAATTCACCCCTCCACTTT.

This chain links TRBV6-5 with TRBJ1-5; TRBD1 matches 8 bases. Germline V gene sequence: CDR1 MNHEY, CDR2 SVGAGI. This CDR3 is 15 amino acids long. V gave up 5 bases and J gave up 5 bases; unmatched junction bases: 8. In nucleotides, the CDR3 is TGTGCCAGCAGTCCGACAGGGGCGCTCGATCAGCCCCAGCATTTT. Translation gives CASSPTGALDQPQHF.

The chain joins TRBV2 to TRBJ1-5, with D perhaps matching TRBD1 (6 bases). The V and J ends lost 5 bases and 5 bases respectively, with 10 bases between them. Germline V gene sequence: CDR1 SNHLY, CDR2 FYNNEI. The CDR3 contains 13 residues. CDR3 in amino acids: CASSFSGDQPQHF. As DNA, the CDR3 is TGTGCCAGCAGTTTTTCAGGGGATCAGCCCCAGCATTTT. The variable domain in full, with the rest retrieved from reference TRBV2 and TRBJ1-5, is EPEVTQTPSHQVTQMGQEVILRCVPISNHLYFYWYRQILGQKVEFLVSFYNNEISEKSEIFDDQFSVERPDGSNFTLKIRSTKLEDSAMYFCASSFSGDQPQHFGDGTRLSIL.

This clone was observed a handful of times. The V and J genes are TRBV18 and TRBJ2-2, with 9 bases that match TRBD1. Germline V gives CDR1 KGHSH, CDR2 LQKENI. The CDR3 spans 15 residues. The ends lost 3 bases at V and 4 bases at J; junction bases unmatched: 3. CDR3 protein: CASSPGTGLTGELFF. In DNA form, the CDR3 reads TGTGCCAGCTCACCCGGGACAGGGCTCACCGGGGAGCTGTTTTTT.

This sequence joins TRBV5-5 and TRBJ2-2; 14 bases are shared with TRBD2. After removal of 4 bases from V and 1 base from J, the junction contained 9 bases not matched to a gene. The CDR3 length is 19 residues. Germline V gene data show CDR1 as SGHKS and CDR2 as YYEKEE (reference sequence). The CDR3 DNA is TGTGCCAGCAGCCACCTAAAGACTAGCGGGGGGGTGAACACCGGGGAGCTGTTTTTT. Protein: CASSHLKTSGGVNTGELFF.

Written as DNA, the CDR3 is TGTGCCTGCACAGGGGGCGCAAGGGAGACCCAGTACTTC. This sequence encodes CACTGGARETQYF. The chain employs TRBV30 and TRBJ2-5; the match to TRBD1 covers 9 bases. Germline CDR1 is GTSNPN and CDR2 is SVGIG (reference sequence). V gave up 6 bases and J gave up 5 bases; unmatched junction bases: 7. This CDR3 has 13 residues. Filled out from reference TRBV30 and TRBJ2-5, the complete variable domain reads SQTIHQWPATLVQPVGSPLSLECTVEGTSNPNLYWYRQAAGRGLQLLFYSVGIGQISSEVPQNLSASRPQDRQFILSSKKLLLSDSGFYLCACTGGARETQYFGPGTRLLVL.

The chain couples TRBV11-2 to TRBJ1-6; D possibly corresponds to TRBD1 (5 bases). Germline-derived CDR1 and CDR2 are SGHAT and FQNNGV. V was clipped by 5 bases and J by 2 bases, with 16 bases between them. The CDR3 covers 17 residues. CDR3 amino acids: CASSAPGKGTYNSPLHF. The CDR3 DNA is TGTGCCAGCAGCGCCCCAGGGAAGGGAACCTATAATTCACCCCTCCACTTT.

The genes are TRBV5-6 and TRBJ2-5; D remains unclear. Germline CDR1 and CDR2: SGHDT and YYEEEE. V lost 0 bases to trimming and J lost 4 bases, with 7 bases between them. The CDR3 is 13 amino acids. CDR3 coding DNA: TGTGCCAGCAGCTTGGATTTCGGAGAGACCCAGTACTTC. Translation: CASSLDFGETQYF.

The genes are TRBV5-4 and TRBJ2-1, with TRBD1 matching over 7 bases. V trimming: 2 bases; J trimming: 1 base; junction bases outside the gene matches: 6. The germline V gene has CDR1 SGHNT and CDR2 YYREEE (reference sequence). CDR3 length: 16 amino acids. The CDR3 sequence is CASSFRQGQSYNEQFF. The CDR3 DNA reads as TGTGCCAGCAGCTTCCGACAGGGTCAGTCCTACAATGAGCAGTTCTTC.

The V call is TRBV11-2, the J call TRBJ2-3, with 10 bases lining up with TRBD2. The CDR3 length is 14 residues. From germline, CDR1 is SGHAT and CDR2 FQNNGV. Germline trimming cut 6 bases from V and 2 bases from J; bases unmatched to any gene: 2. CDR3 nucleotide sequence: TGTGCCAGCAGACTAGCGGGGCCCACAGATACGCAGTATTTT. Amino acid sequence: CASRLAGPTDTQYF.

This clone showed up just once. The CDR3 sequence: CASTYGRQGARNEQFF. The CDR3, as DNA: TGCGCCAGCACGTACGGGAGGCAGGGGGCAAGAAATGAGCAGTTCTTC. The chain recombines TRBV23-1 with TRBJ2-1; possibly TRBD1 for D (8 bases). TRBV23-1 is annotated as an ORF whose role is uncertain. This CDR3 comprises 16 residues. Trimming took off 7 bases at V and 7 bases at J, with 23 bases between the two ends.